This record concerns one T cell receptor (beta chain) sequence. Its cognate antigen is unknown. TCRdb's copy holds only in-frame clones and misses some; the assay was immunoSEQ multiplex PCR. The sample lists 12,000 or so clones, roughly two thirds occurring once. The CDR3 totals 15 residues. CDR1 and CDR2 (germline): ENHRY, SYGVKD. Trimming cost V 2 bases and J 5 bases; bases outside gene matches: 7. The sample comes from a study of OX40 agonist ivuxolimab in advanced cancers. Study in general: The dose of intravenous ivuxolimab that patients received every 2 weeks ranged from 0.01 to 10 mg/kg. Findings and caveats of the study: At 0.1 to 3.0 mg/kg and by week 6, clonal expansion occurred in CD4+ and CD8+ blood T cells.

The sample here was CD4+ or CD8+ T cells sorted from blood, taken in a trial of the OX40 agonist ivuxolimab. The clonotype was recovered from an adult with an advanced solid tumor such as melanoma, head and neck, liver or kidney cancer. This rearrangement joins TRBV10-3 to TRBJ1-2, with 8 bases identical to TRBD1. The CDR3 bases are TGTGCCATCAGTGAGATCCCGGGACAGGATTATGGCTACACCTTC. The encoded protein is CAISEIPGQDYGYTF.